Shown below are 28 T cell receptor beta chains from a single sample sequenced in a study of control samples from healthy donors and cancer patients (dated by TCRdb to between 2020 and 2021). Library preparation was by the immunoSEQ multiplex PCR assay. TCRdb took this table from immuneACCESS and kept in-frame rearrangements with V and J called. Such tables lack part of the clones; where checked against another copy, unresolved V genes explain under half of the gap, and the rest is unexplained. The sample table lists about 83,000 clones, 91% of them with a count of one. Of the sample, 17% falls within the top ten clones. The sample was blood. The receptors shown here come from a man aged 45 to 65 in good health.

The rearrangement joins TRBV7-9 to TRBJ1-5, with no clear D. The germline V and J ends were trimmed by 4 bases and 4 bases, with 5 bases remaining between them. Germline CDR1 SEHNR, CDR2 FQNEAQ (reference sequence). The CDR3 spans 12 residues. Written as DNA, the CDR3 is TGTGCCAGCAGCTGGAGGAATCAGCCCCAGCATTTT. Protein product: CASSWRNQPQHF. Full variable domain (rest looked up from reference TRBV7-9 and TRBJ1-5): DTGVSQNPRHKITKRGQNVTFRCDPISEHNRLYWYRQTLGQGPEFLTYFQNEAQLEKSRLLSDRFSAERPKGSFSTLEIQRTEQGDSAMYLCASSWRNQPQHFGDGTRLSIL.

The chain joins TRBV30 to TRBJ1-1; no reliable D call. Trimming left V 3 bases short and J 3 bases short, with 14 bases between. The CDR3 is 14 amino acids. The germline V gene has CDR1 GTSNPN and CDR2 SVGIG (reference sequence). CDR3 amino acids: CAWRGSILDTEAFF. CDR3 DNA sequence: TGTGCCTGGAGGGGCTCTATTTTGGACACTGAAGCTTTCTTT. Supplemented by reference TRBV30 and TRBJ1-1, the full variable domain reads SQTIHQWPATLVQPVGSPLSLECTVEGTSNPNLYWYRQAAGRGLQLLFYSVGIGQISSEVPQNLSASRPQDRQFILSSKKLLLSDSGFYLCAWRGSILDTEAFFGQGTRLTVV.

The J gene is TRBJ1-1, the V gene TRBV5-4, with D unclear. Germline CDR1 reads SGHNT; CDR2 reads YYREEE (reference sequence). This CDR3 contains 15 residues. Trimming pared 1 base from V and 1 base from J, leaving 11 bases between. Written as DNA, the CDR3 is TGTGCCAGCAGCTTGTCAGGCCCGGGGAACACTGAAGCTTTCTTT. Amino acid sequence: CASSLSGPGNTEAFF.

V usage is TRBV6-2 or TRBV6-3 and J usage is TRBJ1-1; TRBD1 might be the D (5 bases). The CDR3 covers 15 residues. Trimming cost V 2 bases and J 5 bases, with 15 bases left between them. Germline lookup yields CDR1 MNHEY and CDR2 SVGEGT. CDR3 bases: TGTGCCAGCAGTTACAGGGGTGCTGCAGGGACTGAAGCTTTCTTT. Residues: CASSYRGAAGTEAFF.

This clone was observed once. This chain uses TRBV5-1 with TRBJ1-2; 8 bases fit TRBD1. The CDR3 runs to 15 residues. V was pared by 3 bases and J by 2 bases, with 6 bases of the junction left unmatched. The germline CDR1 and CDR2 sequences are SGHRS and YFSETQ. The CDR3 region is CASSSSGQANYGYTF. CDR3 nucleotide sequence: TGCGCCAGCAGCTCCTCGGGACAGGCAAACTATGGCTACACCTTC.

The J gene is TRBJ2-7, the V gene TRBV24-1; 11 bases match TRBD1. Germline values: CDR1 KGHDR, CDR2 SFDVKD. J was trimmed by 4 bases and V by 4 bases; bases with no gene match: 11. There are 17 residues in the CDR3. The chain's CDR3 is CATSDSRLDRGPYEQYF. DNA for the CDR3: TGTGCCACCAGTGACTCACGACTGGACAGGGGGCCGTACGAGCAGTACTTC.

The chain employs TRBV7-9 and TRBJ1-3; possible D gene TRBD1, 6 bases. CDR1 is SEHNR and CDR2 is FQNEAQ in the germline V gene (reference sequence). This CDR3 contains 14 residues. Trimming took 1 base from V and 2 from J, leaving 6 bases between them. CDR3 region: CASSLGTAGNTIYF. The CDR3 bases are TGTGCCAGCAGCTTAGGGACAGCTGGAAACACCATATATTTT.

The chain combines TRBV11-2 with TRBJ1-2; D remains ambiguous. Germline CDR1 is SGHAT and CDR2 is FQNNGV. The CDR3 covers 13 residues. V was trimmed by 4 bases and J by 8 bases, leaving 14 bases between them. DNA for the CDR3: TGTGCCAGCAGCTCCTCACTCAGTGAGGGCTACACCTTC. Translating it yields CASSSSLSEGYTF.

Only one count was recorded for this clone. V and J are TRBV3-1 (or the pseudogene TRBV3-2) and TRBJ2-5; 11 nucleotides agree with TRBD2. The germline V gene has CDR1 LGHDT and CDR2 YNNKEL (reference sequence). Trimming removed 4 bases from V and 5 bases from J; junction bases left unmatched: 6. The CDR3 runs 15 residues. CDR3 coding DNA: TGTGCCAGCAGCCCTAGCGGGGGGCACGGGGAGACCCAGTACTTC. Its protein product is CASSPSGGHGETQYF.

This clone was recorded once. The V and J genes are TRBV9 and TRBJ1-2; 8 nucleotides agree with TRBD1. The V and J ends lost 0 bases and 6 bases, in that order; junction bases with no gene match: 4. The CDR3 is made up of 14 amino acids. From germline, CDR1 is SGDLS and CDR2 YYNGEE. This chain's CDR3 is CASSVALTGDGYTF. The CDR3 nucleotides are TGTGCCAGCAGCGTAGCCTTGACAGGGGATGGCTACACCTTC.

The J gene is TRBJ1-2, the V gene TRBV5-5, with 8 bases lining up with TRBD1. This CDR3 region has 16 residues. V gave up 0 bases and J gave up 5 bases; unmatched junction bases: 9. Looked up from germline, CDR1 is SGHKS and CDR2 is YYEKEE (reference sequence). CDR3 nucleotide sequence: TGTGCCAGCAGCTTGGCCCAGGGGGCGAGGGGTTATGGCTACACCTTC. Its protein product is CASSLAQGARGYGYTF.

The chain links TRBV7-2 to TRBJ1-1; D is possibly TRBD1 (5 bases). The CDR3 totals 14 residues. CDR1 SGHTA and CDR2 FQGNSA come from the germline V gene. V lost 5 bases, J lost 0 bases, and 10 bases lay in between. CDR3 coding DNA: TGTGCCAGCAGCAGACAGAATATGAACACTGAAGCTTTCTTT. Its translation: CASSRQNMNTEAFF.

This chain uses TRBV6-6 with TRBJ1-5; no firm D call. The CDR3 contains 16 residues. V was trimmed by 4 bases and J by 0 bases, leaving 13 bases between them. Germline V lookup: CDR1 MNHNY, CDR2 SVGAGI (reference sequence). The CDR3 loop reads CASSFMGRNSNQPQHF. CDR3 DNA sequence: TGTGCCAGCAGTTTTATGGGGAGGAATAGCAATCAGCCCCAGCATTTT.

In regard to this clone: An end of the junction does not agree with germline; a read error may underlie this. The CDR3 DNA follows: TGTGCCAGCAGCGTGAGGGGCGGACAAGAGGCCCAGTACTTC. This sequence encodes CASSVRGGQEAQYF. The chain employs TRBV9 and TRBJ2-5; the D gene could be TRBD1 or TRBD2 (5 bases each). The CDR3 is 14 amino acids. The germline V gene has CDR1 SGDLS and CDR2 YYNGEE.

The rearrangement joins TRBV14 to TRBJ1-1; unclear D gene. CDR3 length equals 12 residues. CDR1 SGHDN and CDR2 FVKESK come from the germline V gene. V was trimmed by 6 bases and J by 5 bases, leaving 10 bases between them. Written as DNA, the CDR3 is TGTGCCAGCAGTCGGGTTTGGACTGAAGCTTTCTTT. Residues: CASSRVWTEAFF.

The chain uses TRBV24-1 and TRBJ2-3; TRBD2 aligns across 7 bases. J lost 2 bases, V lost 4 bases, and 5 bases had no gene match. CDR3 length equals 15 residues. The germline gives CDR1 KGHDR, CDR2 SFDVKD. CDR3 bases: TGTGCCACCAGTGACCCGACTAGCCCCACAGATACGCAGTATTTT. Its protein is CATSDPTSPTDTQYF.

The rearrangement links TRBV6-2 or TRBV6-3 to TRBJ2-5; D ambiguous. Germline CDR1 and CDR2: MNHEY and SVGEGT. Trimming cost V 2 bases and J 5 bases, with 9 bases left between them. This CDR3 region has 13 residues. CDR3 bases: TGTGCCAGCAGTTACGGCCCGGGTGAGACCCAGTACTTC. Translated: CASSYGPGETQYF.

This clone appeared once. The chain uses TRBV19 and TRBJ2-1; no clear D. Germline assignment: CDR1 LNHDA and CDR2 SQIVND (reference sequence). Trimming removed 7 bases at V and 5 bases at J, with 15 bases between. The CDR3 runs to 14 residues. The DNA of the CDR3 is TGTGCCAGTACCGTCTCAGGAAGGGACAATGAGCAGTTCTTC. Translated, it gives CASTVSGRDNEQFF.

This clone appeared a single time. The chain uses TRBV30 and TRBJ2-3; 7 nucleotides line up with TRBD1. Losses at the gene ends were 0 bases for V and 4 bases for J; bases not matched to a gene: 7. The CDR3 totals 15 residues. Germline CDR1 is GTSNPN and CDR2 is SVGIG (reference sequence). Written as DNA, the CDR3 is TGTGCCTGGAGTGTAATAGGGGGCCGCGCAGATACGCAGTATTTT. Translation gives CAWSVIGGRADTQYF.

The gene calls are TRBV19 and TRBJ2-2, with 7 bases matching TRBD1. Trimming cost V 3 bases and J 2 bases; bases outside gene matches: 3. Germline V CDR1 and CDR2: LNHDA, SQIVND (reference sequence). The CDR3 is 15 residues long. CDR3 region: CASSIHRGNTGELFF. CDR3 DNA sequence: TGTGCCAGTAGTATCCACAGGGGCAACACCGGGGAGCTGTTTTTT.

The chain carries TRBV11-2 and TRBJ2-7; D is possibly TRBD2 (6 bases). The CDR3 has 15 residues. The germline CDR1 and CDR2 sequences are SGHAT and FQNNGV. The ends were cut back, 1 base at V and 2 bases at J, with 12 bases in the middle. The CDR3 nucleotides are TGTGCCAGCAGCTTAGCGACACCGGGGGCCTACGAGCAGTACTTC. This gives the protein CASSLATPGAYEQYF.

This clone was seen a single time. This rearrangement joins TRBV19 to TRBJ1-2, with D uncertain. This CDR3 has 12 residues. Looked up from germline, CDR1 is LNHDA and CDR2 is SQIVND (reference sequence). Trimming cost V 4 bases and J 3 bases, with 6 bases left between them. The CDR3 loop is CASSTADYGYTF. The CDR3 DNA reads as TGTGCCAGTAGTACGGCGGACTATGGCTACACCTTC.

V usage is TRBV14 and J usage is TRBJ2-7, with D unresolved. The CDR3 length is 11 residues. Germline V gene sequence: CDR1 SGHDN, CDR2 FVKESK. Trimming removed 3 bases at V and 2 bases at J, with 2 bases between. CDR3 in DNA: TGTGCCAGCAGCCATACCTACGAGCAGTACTTC. Its translation is CASSHTYEQYF.

The count of this clone is one. The CDR3 nucleotides read TGTGCCAGCAGCCAAGCGGGTTATGAGCAGTTCTTC. Its protein is CASSQAGYEQFF. This chain joins TRBV3-1 (or the pseudogene TRBV3-2) and TRBJ2-1; D not resolved. The CDR3 totals 12 residues. V lost 1 base to trimming and J lost 8 bases, with 6 bases between them. The germline V gene has CDR1 LGHDT and CDR2 YNNKEL (reference sequence).

This chain links TRBV5-5 with TRBJ1-3; the match to TRBD1 covers 7 bases. This CDR3 comprises 14 residues. Trimming cost V 1 base and J 4 bases; bases outside gene matches: 2. The germline V gene encodes CDR1 SGHKS and CDR2 YYEKEE (reference sequence). CDR3: CASSLTGAGNTIYF. The CDR3 region has the DNA TGTGCCAGCAGCTTGACAGGGGCCGGAAACACCATATATTTT.

CDR3 region: CASSFGTGTYEQYF. CDR3 DNA sequence: TGTGCCAGCAGCTTTGGGACAGGGACCTACGAGCAGTACTTC. This chain connects TRBV5-6 to TRBJ2-7, with 9 bases identical to TRBD1. This CDR3 contains 14 residues. Germline V gene lookup returns CDR1 SGHDT and CDR2 YYEEEE. V shed 2 bases and J 2 bases; nucleotides not matched to a gene: 2.

In its sample, this clone was seen once. This chain uses TRBV10-2 with TRBJ1-1; maybe TRBD1 (5 bases). Trimming cost V 1 base and J 4 bases, with 7 bases left between them. Germline CDR1 reads WSHSY; CDR2 reads SAAADI. The CDR3 consists of 13 residues. The CDR3, as DNA: TGCGCCAGCAGTGAGTGGGGGGGCACTGAAGCTTTCTTT. It is translated as CASSEWGGTEAFF.

This chain connects TRBV5-6 to TRBJ1-5; 8 positions agree with TRBD1. Germline V gives CDR1 SGHDT, CDR2 YYEEEE. J gave up 5 bases and V 4 bases, and 8 bases lay outside the gene matches. The CDR3 length is 15 residues. CDR3 protein: CASSLTGARYQPQHF. As DNA, the CDR3 is TGTGCCAGCAGCCTGACAGGGGCGCGCTATCAGCCCCAGCATTTT. The whole variable domain, remainder taken from reference TRBV5-6 and TRBJ1-5, is DAGVTQSPTHLIKTRGQQVTLRCSPKSGHDTVSWYQQALGQGPQFIFQYYEEEERQRGNFPDRFSGHQFPNYSSELNVNALLLGDSALYLCASSLTGARYQPQHFGDGTRLSIL.